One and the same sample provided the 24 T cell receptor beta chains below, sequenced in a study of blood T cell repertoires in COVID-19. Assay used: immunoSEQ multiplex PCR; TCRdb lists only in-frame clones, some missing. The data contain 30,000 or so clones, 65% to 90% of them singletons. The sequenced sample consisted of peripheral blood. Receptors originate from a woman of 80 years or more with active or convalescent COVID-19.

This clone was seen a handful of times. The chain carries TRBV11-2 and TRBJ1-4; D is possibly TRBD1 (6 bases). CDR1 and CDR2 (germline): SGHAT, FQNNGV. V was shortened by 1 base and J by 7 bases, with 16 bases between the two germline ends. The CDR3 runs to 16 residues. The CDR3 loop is CASSLGSGGPTEKLFF. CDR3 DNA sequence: TGTGCCAGCAGCTTAGGATCGGGGGGGCCCACTGAAAAACTGTTTTTT.

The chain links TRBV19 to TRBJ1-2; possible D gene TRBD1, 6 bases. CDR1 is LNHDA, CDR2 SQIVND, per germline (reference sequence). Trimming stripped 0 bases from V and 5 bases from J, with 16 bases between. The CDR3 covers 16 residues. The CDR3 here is CASSIDRIGRGYGYTF. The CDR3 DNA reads TGTGCCAGTAGTATAGACCGGATTGGCAGGGGTTATGGCTACACCTTC. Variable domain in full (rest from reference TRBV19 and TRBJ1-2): DGGITQSPKYLFRKEGQNVTLSCEQNLNHDAMYWYRQDPGQGLRLIYYSQIVNDFQKGDIAEGYSVSREKKESFPLTVTSAQKNPTAFYLCASSIDRIGRGYGYTFGSGTRLTVV.

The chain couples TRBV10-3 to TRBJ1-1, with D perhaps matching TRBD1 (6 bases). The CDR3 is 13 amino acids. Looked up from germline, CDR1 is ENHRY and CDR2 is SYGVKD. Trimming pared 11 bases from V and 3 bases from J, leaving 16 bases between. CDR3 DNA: TGTGCCTCATCCGGGGGGCGGGACACTGAAGCTTTCTTT. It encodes CASSGGRDTEAFF.

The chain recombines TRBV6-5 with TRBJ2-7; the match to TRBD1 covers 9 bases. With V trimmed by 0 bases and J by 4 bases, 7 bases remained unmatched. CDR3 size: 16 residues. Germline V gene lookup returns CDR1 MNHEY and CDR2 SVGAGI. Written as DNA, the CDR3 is TGTGCCAGCAGTTACTCCGGGACAGGGAATTTATACGAGCAGTACTTC. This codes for CASSYSGTGNLYEQYF.

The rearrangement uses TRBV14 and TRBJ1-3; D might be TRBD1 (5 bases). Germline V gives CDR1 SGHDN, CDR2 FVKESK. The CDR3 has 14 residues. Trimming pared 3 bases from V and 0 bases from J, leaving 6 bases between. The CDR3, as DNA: TGTGCCAGCAGCCATCAGGGCTCTGGAAACACCATATATTTT. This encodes CASSHQGSGNTIYF.

CDR3 coding DNA: TGTGCCAGCAGCTTGGGACAGGGATTACCCCTCCACTTT. It is translated as CASSLGQGLPLHF. V gene TRBV5-8 combines with J gene TRBJ1-6; 7 bases are shared with TRBD1. In germline, CDR1 is SGHTS, CDR2 YDEGEE. The length of the CDR3 is 13 residues. With 0 bases clipped from V and 12 bases from J, the junction kept 3 bases outside the gene matches.

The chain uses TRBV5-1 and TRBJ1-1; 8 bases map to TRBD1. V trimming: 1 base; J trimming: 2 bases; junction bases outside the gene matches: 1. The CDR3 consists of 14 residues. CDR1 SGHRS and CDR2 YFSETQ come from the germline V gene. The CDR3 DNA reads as TGCGCCAGCAGCTTGCAGGGGGCAAACACTGAAGCTTTCTTT. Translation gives CASSLQGANTEAFF.

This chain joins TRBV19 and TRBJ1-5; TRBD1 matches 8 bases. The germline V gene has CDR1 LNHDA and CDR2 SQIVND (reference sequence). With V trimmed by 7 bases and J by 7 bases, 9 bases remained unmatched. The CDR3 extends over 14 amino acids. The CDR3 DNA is TGTGCCAGTACACCTGGGACAGGCGCACAGCCCCAGCATTTT. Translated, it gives CASTPGTGAQPQHF.

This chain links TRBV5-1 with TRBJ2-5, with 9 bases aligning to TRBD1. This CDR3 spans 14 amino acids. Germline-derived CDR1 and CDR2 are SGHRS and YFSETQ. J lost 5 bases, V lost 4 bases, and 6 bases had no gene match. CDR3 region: CASSLLTGGETQYF. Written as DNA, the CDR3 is TGCGCCAGCAGCCTCCTGACAGGGGGGGAGACCCAGTACTTC.

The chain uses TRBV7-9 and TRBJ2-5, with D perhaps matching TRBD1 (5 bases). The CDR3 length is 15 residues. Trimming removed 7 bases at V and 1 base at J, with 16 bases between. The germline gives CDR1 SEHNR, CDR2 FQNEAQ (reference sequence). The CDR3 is CASTLLLGVQETQYF. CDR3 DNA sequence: TGTGCCAGCACCTTGCTATTAGGGGTCCAAGAGACCCAGTACTTC.

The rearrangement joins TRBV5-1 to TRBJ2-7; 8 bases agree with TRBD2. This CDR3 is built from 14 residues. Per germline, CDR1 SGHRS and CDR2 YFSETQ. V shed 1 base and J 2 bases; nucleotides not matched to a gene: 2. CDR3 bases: TGCGCCAGCAGCTTGCATAGCGGGACCTACGAGCAGTACTTC. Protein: CASSLHSGTYEQYF.

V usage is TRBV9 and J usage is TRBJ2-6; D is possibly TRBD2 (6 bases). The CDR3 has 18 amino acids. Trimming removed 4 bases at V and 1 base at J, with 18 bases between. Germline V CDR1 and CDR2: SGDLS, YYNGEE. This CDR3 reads CASSFGGGAGSGANVLTF. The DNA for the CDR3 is TGTGCCAGCAGCTTCGGGGGAGGCGCTGGGTCTGGGGCCAACGTCCTGACTTTC.

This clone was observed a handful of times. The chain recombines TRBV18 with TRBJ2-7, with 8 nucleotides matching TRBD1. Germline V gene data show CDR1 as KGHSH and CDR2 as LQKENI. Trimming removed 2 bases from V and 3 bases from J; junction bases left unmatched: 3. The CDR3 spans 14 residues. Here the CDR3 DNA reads TGTGCCAGCTCACCATTGACAGGGGACTACGAGCAGTACTTC. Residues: CASSPLTGDYEQYF. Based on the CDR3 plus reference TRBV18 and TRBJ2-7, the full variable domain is NAGVMQNPRHLVRRRGQEARLRCSPMKGHSHVYWYRQLPEEGLKFMVYLQKENIIDESGMPKERFSAEFPKEGPSILRIQQVVRGDSAAYFCASSPLTGDYEQYFGPGTRLTVT.

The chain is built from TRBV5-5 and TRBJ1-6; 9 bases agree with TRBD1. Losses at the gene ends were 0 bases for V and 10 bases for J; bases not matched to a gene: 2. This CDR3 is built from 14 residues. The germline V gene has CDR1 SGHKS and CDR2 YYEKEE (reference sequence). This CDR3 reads CASSLVGTGSPLHF. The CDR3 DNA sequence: TGTGCCAGCAGCTTGGTTGGGACAGGGTCACCCCTCCACTTT. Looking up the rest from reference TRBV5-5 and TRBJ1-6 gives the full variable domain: DAGVTQSPTHLIKTRGQQVTLRCSPISGHKSVSWYQQVLGQGPQFIFQYYEKEERGRGNFPDRFSARQFPNYSSELNVNALLLGDSALYLCASSLVGTGSPLHFGNGTRLTVT.

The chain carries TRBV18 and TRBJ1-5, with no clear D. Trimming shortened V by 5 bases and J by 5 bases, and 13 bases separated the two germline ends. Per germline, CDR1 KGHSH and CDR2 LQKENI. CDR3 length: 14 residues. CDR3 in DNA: TGTGCCAGCTCATTTGGGCTGAGGGATCAGCCCCAGCATTTT. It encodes CASSFGLRDQPQHF.

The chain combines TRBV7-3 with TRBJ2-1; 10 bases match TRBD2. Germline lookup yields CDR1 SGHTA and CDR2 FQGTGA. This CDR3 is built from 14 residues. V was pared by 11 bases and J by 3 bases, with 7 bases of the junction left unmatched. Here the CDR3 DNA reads TGTGCCTCTAGCGGGAGTGGGTTCTACAATGAGCAGTTCTTC. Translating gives CASSGSGFYNEQFF.

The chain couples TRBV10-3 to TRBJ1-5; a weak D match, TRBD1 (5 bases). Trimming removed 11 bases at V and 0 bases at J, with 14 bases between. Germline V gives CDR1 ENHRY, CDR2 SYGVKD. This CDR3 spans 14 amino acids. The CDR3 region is CASRDSSSNQPQHF. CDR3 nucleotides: TGTGCCTCCCGGGACTCTTCTAGCAATCAGCCCCAGCATTTT.

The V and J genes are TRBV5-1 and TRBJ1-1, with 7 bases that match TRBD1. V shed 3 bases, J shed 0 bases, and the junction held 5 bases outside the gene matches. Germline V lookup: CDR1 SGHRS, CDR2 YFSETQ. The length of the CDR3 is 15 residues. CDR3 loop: CASSYLTGMNTEAFF. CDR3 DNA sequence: TGCGCCAGCAGCTATCTGACAGGGATGAACACTGAAGCTTTCTTT. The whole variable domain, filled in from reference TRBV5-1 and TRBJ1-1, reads KAGVTQTPRYLIKTRGQQVTLSCSPISGHRSVSWYQQTPGQGLQFLFEYFSETQRNKGNFPGRFSGRQFSNSRSEMNVSTLELGDSALYLCASSYLTGMNTEAFFGQGTRLTVV.

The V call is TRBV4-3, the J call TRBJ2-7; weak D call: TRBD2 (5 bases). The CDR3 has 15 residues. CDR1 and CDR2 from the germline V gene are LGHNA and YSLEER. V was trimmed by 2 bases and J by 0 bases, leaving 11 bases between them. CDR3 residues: CASSQYRESSYEQYF. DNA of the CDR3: TGCGCCAGCAGCCAATACCGGGAAAGCTCCTACGAGCAGTACTTC.

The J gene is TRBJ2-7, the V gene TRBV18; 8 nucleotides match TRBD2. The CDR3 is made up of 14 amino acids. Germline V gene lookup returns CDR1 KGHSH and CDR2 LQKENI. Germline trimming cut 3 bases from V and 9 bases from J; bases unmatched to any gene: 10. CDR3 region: CASSPGIAGSAQYF. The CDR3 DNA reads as TGTGCCAGCTCACCGGGGATAGCGGGATCCGCGCAGTACTTC.

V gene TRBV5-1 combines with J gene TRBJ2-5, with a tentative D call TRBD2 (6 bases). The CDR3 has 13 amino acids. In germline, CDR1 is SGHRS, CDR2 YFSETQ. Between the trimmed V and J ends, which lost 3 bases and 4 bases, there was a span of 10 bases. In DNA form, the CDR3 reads TGCGCCAGCAGCTGGCAGGGAGGAGAGACCCAGTACTTC. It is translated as CASSWQGGETQYF. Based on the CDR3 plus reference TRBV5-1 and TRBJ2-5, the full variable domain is KAGVTQTPRYLIKTRGQQVTLSCSPISGHRSVSWYQQTPGQGLQFLFEYFSETQRNKGNFPGRFSGRQFSNSRSEMNVSTLELGDSALYLCASSWQGGETQYFGPGTRLLVL.

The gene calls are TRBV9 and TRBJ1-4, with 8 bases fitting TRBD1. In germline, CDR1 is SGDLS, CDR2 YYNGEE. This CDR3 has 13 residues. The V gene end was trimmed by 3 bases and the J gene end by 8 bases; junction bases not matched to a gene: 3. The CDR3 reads CASSGTGKEKLFF. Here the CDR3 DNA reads TGTGCCAGCAGCGGGACAGGGAAAGAAAAACTGTTTTTT.

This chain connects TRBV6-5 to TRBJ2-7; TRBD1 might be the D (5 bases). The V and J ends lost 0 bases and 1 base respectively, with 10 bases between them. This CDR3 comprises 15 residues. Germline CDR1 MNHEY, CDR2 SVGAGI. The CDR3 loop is CASSYSIQGSYEQYF. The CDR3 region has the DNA TGTGCCAGCAGTTACTCGATCCAGGGATCCTACGAGCAGTACTTC.

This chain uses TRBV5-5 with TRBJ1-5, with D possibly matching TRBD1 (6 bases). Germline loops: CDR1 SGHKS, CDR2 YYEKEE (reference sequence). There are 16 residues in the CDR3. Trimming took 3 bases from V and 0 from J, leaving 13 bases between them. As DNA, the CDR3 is TGTGCCAGCAGCTCTAGTGGGGACACTAGCAATCAGCCCCAGCATTTT. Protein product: CASSSSGDTSNQPQHF. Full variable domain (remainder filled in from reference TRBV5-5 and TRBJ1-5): DAGVTQSPTHLIKTRGQQVTLRCSPISGHKSVSWYQQVLGQGPQFIFQYYEKEERGRGNFPDRFSARQFPNYSSELNVNALLLGDSALYLCASSSSGDTSNQPQHFGDGTRLSIL.